The 9 T cell receptor beta chains reported below all come from one sample, sequenced in a study of T cell repertoires in cytomegalovirus infection. MiXCR was run by TCRdb on the reads, yielding one entry per CDR3 protein. The table has under 350,000 distinct CDR3 sequences, about 9.2% seen once; the top ten hold around 2.5%. Material for sequencing was PBMCs. These receptors originate from a human donor in good health (CMV status not recorded). Some clones in this sample may be carry-over from other donors' samples.

This clonotype was observed a handful of times. J is TRBJ1-1 and V is TRBV12-5, with no clear D. Germline V gene data show CDR1 as LGHNT and CDR2 as FRNRAP. Trimming cost V 2 bases and J 3 bases, with 7 bases left between them. The CDR3 has 13 residues. DNA for the CDR3: TGTGCTAGTGGTTTGCAGGTCGACACTGAAGCTTTCTTT. It yields the protein CASGLQVDTEAFF.

There are a few counts of this clonotype. The chain uses TRBV28 and TRBJ1-1; D unclear. This CDR3 region has 16 residues. Germline V gene lookup returns CDR1 MDHEN and CDR2 SYDVKM. The V end was cut by 5 bases, the J end by 3 bases, with 19 bases between. CDR3 coding DNA: TGTGCCAGCAGTCTCACATCCCGGACGGATGACACTGAAGCTTTCTTT. Protein product: CASSLTSRTDDTEAFF.

This clonotype was seen many times. The V call is TRBV11-2, the J call TRBJ2-7; the D gene could be TRBD1 or TRBD2 (5 bases each). V was cut by 6 bases and J by 2 bases, with 17 bases left in between. This CDR3 has 15 amino acids. Germline-derived CDR1 and CDR2 are SGHAT and FQNNGV. The CDR3 sequence is CASSPWETATYEQYV. CDR3 sequence (DNA): TGTGCCAGCAGTCCTTGGGAGACAGCGACCTACGAGCAGTACGTC.

This clonotype was counted many times. The rearrangement links TRBV7-9 to TRBJ1-4; the D is unclear. V gave up 6 bases and J gave up 5 bases, with 10 bases separating them. Germline V CDR1 and CDR2: SEHNR, FQNEAQ (reference sequence). The CDR3 totals 13 residues. CDR3 DNA: TGTGCCAGCAGACGGGGTCCCAATGAAAAACTGTTTTTT. Amino acid sequence: CASRRGPNEKLFF.

This clonotype came up many times. The chain links TRBV18 to TRBJ1-4; TRBD1 matches at 7 bases. V shed 3 bases and J 6 bases; nucleotides not matched to a gene: 4. The CDR3 is 14 residues long. Germline values: CDR1 KGHSH, CDR2 LQKENI. CDR3 in amino acids: CASSPGTADEKLFF. CDR3 in DNA: TGTGCCAGCTCACCCGGGACAGCGGATGAAAAACTGTTTTTT.

The table lists this clonotype with many counts. CDR3: CASSPQGGANTGELFF. The DNA for the CDR3 is TGTGCCAGCAGTCCACAGGGGGGGGCGAACACCGGGGAGCTGTTTTTT. This chain joins TRBV7-2 and TRBJ2-2; tentative D call: TRBD1 (8 bases). This CDR3 has 16 residues. Trimming pared 6 bases from V and 0 bases from J, leaving 14 bases between. CDR1 SGHTA and CDR2 FQGNSA come from the germline V gene.

This clonotype was observed at least ten times. The V and J genes are TRBV20-1 and TRBJ1-5; D possibly corresponds to TRBD1 (6 bases). Germline V gene lookup returns CDR1 DFQATT and CDR2 SNEGSKA (reference sequence). The CDR3 has 16 amino acids. V lost 3 bases and J 0 bases, leaving 15 bases between the germline ends. The CDR3, as DNA: TGCAGTGCTAGGAGGGGTGGACAGTATAGCAATCAGCCCCAGCATTTT. Translating it yields CSARRGGQYSNQPQHF.

This clonotype was found many times. The chain recombines TRBV7-9 with TRBJ2-6; D call uncertain. V lost 3 bases, J lost 2 bases, and 2 bases lay in between. The CDR3 runs 13 residues. The V gene's germline CDR1 is SEHNR and CDR2 FQNEAQ (reference sequence). Here the CDR3 reads CASSFAGANVLTF. The CDR3 nucleotides are TGTGCCAGCAGCTTTGCTGGGGCCAACGTCCTGACTTTC.

This clonotype was detected ten times or more. This chain connects TRBV19 to TRBJ1-1; tentatively, D is TRBD1 (5 bases). This CDR3 is built from 15 residues. Trimming left V 1 base short and J 4 bases short, with 13 bases between. Germline-derived CDR1 and CDR2 are LNHDA and SQIVND (reference sequence). CDR3 DNA: TGTGCCAGTAGTATAGTCGCCGGGGGAAGCACTGAAGCTTTCTTT. This sequence encodes CASSIVAGGSTEAFF.